This T cell receptor beta chain was sequenced during a study of CD8+ T cells in alopecia areata. Overall study: Donors of skin were C3H/HeJ mice aged roughly 6-13 months with spontaneous alopecia, and recipients were approximately 6-10-week-old female C3H/HeJ mice. Study findings and constraints: Normal skin's resident alphabeta T cells are also sequenced in scalp samples. Shared TCR sequences were less clear between patients than in mice, possibly partly from HLA diversity. Lesional scalp displayed greater clonality than normal scalp, most notably in alopecia totalis/universalis.

In this sample, this clone turned up many times. What it recognizes is unknown. Gene names are mouse gene names. The read stops 4 residues short of the end of the CDR3; the missing end is completed from the germline J gene. Extraction and reverse transcription of RNA yielded cDNA as the sequencing template. Sequencing was performed with immunoSEQ multiplex PCR; in TCRdb, only in-frame clones are kept and a portion is missing. The sample shows 270,000 or so clones, no singletons; the ten largest hold 1.2%. Cells that came from pooled cutaneous lymph nodes were sorted using CD4, CD8alpha, NKG2D, NKG2ACE and other markers. CDR1 is LGHNA, CDR2 YNLKQL, per germline (reference sequence). The CDR3 sequence is 13 residues long. The V end lost 3 bases, the J end lost 3 bases, and 7 bases lay between the germline ends.

Sample: CD4+ T cells sorted from a lymph node. This chain connects TRBV5 to TRBJ2-3, with D maybe TRBD1 (6 bases). This sequence originates from a C3H/HeJ mouse with alopecia areata. Strain MHC haplotype: H2-k. The CDR3 DNA, read in part, is TGTGCCAGCAGCCATGGGACAGCAGAA. Encoded protein: CASSHGTAE. The entire CDR3 reads CASSHGTAETLYF.